The rows below give T cell receptor beta chains drawn from one sample of a study of cytomegalovirus exposure and HLA in healthy donors. Produced via immunoSEQ multiplex PCR; TCRdb's table is partial and in-frame only. The sample holds 150,000 to 200,000 clones, approximately 81% seen once. The specimen was PBMCs. These receptors were taken from a woman aged 30 to 39 in good health and CMV-seropositive. Both conserved end residues are part of each CDR3. The D gene is left open where the match is weak. Not every row has a clone size; where given, it reads once, few, many or a size class.

CDR3nt | CDR3aa | d_gene | j_gene | v_gene | abundance
TGTGCCATCAGTGGAGACAGGTCACGGGCTTTCTTT | CAISGDRSRAFF | . | TRBJ1-1 | TRBV10-3 | .
TGCGCCAGCGCTAGGGGGCCCGGCTTCCAAGAGACCCAGTACTTC | CASARGPGFQETQYF | TRBD1 | TRBJ2-5 | TRBV5-1 | .
TGTGCCAGCAGCGTAGTAATTAGCGGGGGGGACAATGAGCAGTTCTTC | CASSVVISGGDNEQFF | TRBD2 | TRBJ2-1 | TRBV9 | .
TGTGCCAGCAGCCTGCATCCGGGGGTCAACACCTTC | CASSLHPGVNTF | . | TRBJ1-2 | TRBV5-5 | once
TGTGCCAGCAGCCAAGATCCAGGTACGAACACTGAAGCTTTCTTT | CASSQDPGTNTEAFF | . | TRBJ1-1 | TRBV4-2 | .
TGCAGCGCCGCTTCAGGGGTTCACTATGGCTACACCTTC | CSAASGVHYGYTF | . | TRBJ1-2 | TRBV29-1 | .
TGTGCCAGCAGCTTGGGACAGTCCACCGGGGAGCTGTTTTTT | CASSLGQSTGELFF | TRBD1 | TRBJ2-2 | TRBV7-9 | .
TGTGCCAGCAGCGTAGCGGGACAGGCAAACAGTCAGTACTTC | CASSVAGQANSQYF | TRBD1 | TRBJ2-4 | TRBV9 | .
TGTGCCAGCAGCAGGACAGGGGCTAACGGGGGGACCCAGTACTTC | CASSRTGANGGTQYF | TRBD1 | TRBJ2-5 | TRBV27 | .
TGTGCCAGCAGTCGGGGAGGGAACGATGAAAAACTGTTTTTT | CASSRGGNDEKLFF | . | TRBJ1-4 | TRBV6-5 | .
TGCGCCAGCGTCGGGGGTGGAATCATGAACACTGAAGCTTTCTTT | CASVGGGIMNTEAFF | . | TRBJ1-1 | TRBV5-1 | .
TGTGCCAGTAGTATTGGGGACAGGACTTCACCCCTCCACTTT | CASSIGDRTSPLHF | TRBD1 | TRBJ1-6 | TRBV19 | .
TGTGCCAGCAGCTTAAGGGACACAGGGGTAGCTTTCTTT | CASSLRDTGVAFF | TRBD1 | TRBJ1-1 | TRBV7-3 | .
TGCGCCAGCCTTGGACAGGGACGCTATGGCTACACCTTC | CASLGQGRYGYTF | TRBD1 | TRBJ1-2 | TRBV10-2 | .
TGTGCCATCAGTAGTCCGGGACTAGCGGGGGGACAAGAGACCCAGTACTTC | CAISSPGLAGGQETQYF | TRBD2 | TRBJ2-5 | TRBV10-3 | .
TGTGCCAGTAGAGACAGGGGGGTTACTGAAGCTTTCTTT | CASRDRGVTEAFF | TRBD1 | TRBJ1-1 | TRBV19 | .
TGCGCCAGCAGCCAACCGACTAGCGGGGGACACAATGAGCAGTTCTTC | CASSQPTSGGHNEQFF | TRBD2 | TRBJ2-1 | TRBV4-3 | .
TGCGCCAGCAGGGCTTGGTTCGGGGGAAATGAGCAGTTCTTC | CASRAWFGGNEQFF | . | TRBJ2-1 | TRBV5-1 | .
TGTGCCAGCAGTGGTCTCTCTGGGGCCAACGTCCTGACTTTC | CASSGLSGANVLTF | . | TRBJ2-6 | TRBV6-1 | .
TGCAGCGTCCAGAAGACTCTCACTGAAGCTTTCTTT | CSVQKTLTEAFF | . | TRBJ1-1 | TRBV29-1 | .
TGTGCCAGCAGCCAGTCGGGTCTTTTTAGCACTGAAGCTTTCTTT | CASSQSGLFSTEAFF | . | TRBJ1-1 | TRBV11-3 | .
TGTGCCAGCAGTTCATCCAGGCTCTATGGGTACTTC | CASSSSRLYGYF | . | TRBJ2-7 | TRBV28 | .
TGTGCCAGCAGCCTGTATTTCGAGATGGAGAATGAGCAGTTCTTC | CASSLYFEMENEQFF | . | TRBJ2-1 | TRBV9 | .
TGTGCCAGCAGCTCCCGGACAGGGGGGGATAATTCACCCCTCCACTTT | CASSSRTGGDNSPLHF | TRBD1 | TRBJ1-6 | TRBV7-3 | .
TGTGCCAGCACCCTGGACAGGGCGGGGACTGAAGCTTTCTTT | CASTLDRAGTEAFF | TRBD1 | TRBJ1-1 | TRBV2 | .